The clone carrying this T cell receptor (beta chain) was picked up one time. V lost 1 base and J 6 bases, leaving 10 bases between the germline ends. The CDR3 contains 14 residues. CDR1 LGHDT and CDR2 YNNKEL come from the germline V gene (reference sequence). The data were obtained in a study of blood T cell repertoires in COVID-19. About the study: Sites across the United States, Italy and Spain contributed samples from acute and convalescent COVID-19.

Study processing details: Amplifying reference gene primers gave estimates of nucleated cell counts. Libraries were prepared by immunoSEQ multiplex PCR; TCRdb keeps only in-frame clonotypes and omits some of them. That table is the source of V, J and clone size, and D and trimming were worked out from the DNA. The sample includes approximately 440,000 clones, about 91% of them seen just once. Sequenced material: peripheral blood. This TCR came from a woman between 50 and 59 years old with COVID-19, enrolled during active disease. The rearrangement links TRBV3-1 (or the pseudogene TRBV3-2) to TRBJ1-5, with D uncertain. The CDR3 protein is CASSQGLGVQPQHF. The CDR3 nucleotides are TGTGCCAGCAGCCAAGGTCTAGGCGTTCAGCCCCAGCATTTT.